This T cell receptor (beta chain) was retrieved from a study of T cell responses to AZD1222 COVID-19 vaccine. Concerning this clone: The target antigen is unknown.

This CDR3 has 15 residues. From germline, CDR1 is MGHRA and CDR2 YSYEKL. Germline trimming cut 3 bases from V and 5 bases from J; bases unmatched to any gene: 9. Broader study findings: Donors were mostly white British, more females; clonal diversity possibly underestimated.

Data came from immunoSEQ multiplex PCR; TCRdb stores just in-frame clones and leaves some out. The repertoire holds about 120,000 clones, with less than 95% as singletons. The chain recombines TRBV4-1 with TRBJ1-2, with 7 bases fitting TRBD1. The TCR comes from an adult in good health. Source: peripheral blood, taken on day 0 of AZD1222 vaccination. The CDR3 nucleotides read TGCGCCAGCAGCCAGGGCTCCGGGACAGAGTATGGCTACACCTTC. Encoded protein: CASSQGSGTEYGYTF.